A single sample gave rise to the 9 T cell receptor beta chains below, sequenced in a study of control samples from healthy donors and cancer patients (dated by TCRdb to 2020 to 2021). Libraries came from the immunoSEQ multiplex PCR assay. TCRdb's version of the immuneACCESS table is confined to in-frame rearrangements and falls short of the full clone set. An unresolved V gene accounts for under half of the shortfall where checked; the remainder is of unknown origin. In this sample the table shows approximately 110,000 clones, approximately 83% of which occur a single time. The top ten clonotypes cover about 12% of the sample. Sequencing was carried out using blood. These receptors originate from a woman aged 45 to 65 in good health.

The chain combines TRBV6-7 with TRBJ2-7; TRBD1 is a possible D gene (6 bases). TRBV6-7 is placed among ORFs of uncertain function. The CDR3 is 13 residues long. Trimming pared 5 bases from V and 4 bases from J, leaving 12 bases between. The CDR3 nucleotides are TGTGCCAGCAGTGGCGACAGGTTGTACGAGCAGTACTTC. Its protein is CASSGDRLYEQYF.

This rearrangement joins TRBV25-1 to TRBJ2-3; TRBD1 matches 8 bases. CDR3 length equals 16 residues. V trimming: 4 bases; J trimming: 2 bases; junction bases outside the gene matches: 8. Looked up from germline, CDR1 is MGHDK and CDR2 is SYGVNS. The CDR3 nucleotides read TGTGCCAGCAGTGCATCCGGGACAGGATCCACAGATACGCAGTATTTT. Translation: CASSASGTGSTDTQYF.

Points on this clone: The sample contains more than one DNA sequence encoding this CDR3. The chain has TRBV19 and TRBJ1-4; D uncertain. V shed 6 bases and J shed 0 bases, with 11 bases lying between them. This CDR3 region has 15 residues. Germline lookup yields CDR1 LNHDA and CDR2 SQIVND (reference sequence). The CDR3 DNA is TGTGCCAGTAGCCCTGGGGTTGCAACTAATGAAAAACTGTTTTTT. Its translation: CASSPGVATNEKLFF.

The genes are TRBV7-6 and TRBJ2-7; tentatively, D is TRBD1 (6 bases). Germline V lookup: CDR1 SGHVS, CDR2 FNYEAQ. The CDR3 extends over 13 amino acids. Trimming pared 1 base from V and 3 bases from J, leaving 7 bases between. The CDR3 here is CASSLDRVYEQYF. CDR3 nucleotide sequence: TGTGCCAGCAGCTTAGACAGGGTCTACGAGCAGTACTTC.

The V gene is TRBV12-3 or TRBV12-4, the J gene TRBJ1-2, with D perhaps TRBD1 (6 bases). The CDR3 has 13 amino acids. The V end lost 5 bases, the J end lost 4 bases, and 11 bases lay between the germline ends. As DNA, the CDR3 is TGTGCCAGCAGTCGGTCAGGGGTCTATGGCTACACCTTC. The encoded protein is CASSRSGVYGYTF.

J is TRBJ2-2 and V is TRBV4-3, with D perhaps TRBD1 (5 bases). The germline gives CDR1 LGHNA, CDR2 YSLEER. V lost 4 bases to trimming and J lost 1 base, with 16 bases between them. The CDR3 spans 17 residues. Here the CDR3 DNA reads TGCGCCAGCAGCCCTTTATCAGGACAAATGAACACCGGGGAGCTGTTTTTT. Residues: CASSPLSGQMNTGELFF.

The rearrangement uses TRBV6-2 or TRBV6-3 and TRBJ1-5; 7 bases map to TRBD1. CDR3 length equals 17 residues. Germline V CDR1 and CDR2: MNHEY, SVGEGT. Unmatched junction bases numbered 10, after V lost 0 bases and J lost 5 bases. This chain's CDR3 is CASSYSVTGTDHQPQHF. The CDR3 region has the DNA TGTGCCAGCAGTTACTCAGTGACAGGGACTGATCATCAGCCCCAGCATTTT.

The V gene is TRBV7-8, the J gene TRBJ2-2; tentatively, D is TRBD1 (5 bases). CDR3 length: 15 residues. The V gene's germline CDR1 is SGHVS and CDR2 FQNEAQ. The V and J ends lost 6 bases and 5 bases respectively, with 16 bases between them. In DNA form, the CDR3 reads TGTGCCAGCAGACTCACGACAGAGCAGACCGGGGAGCTGTTTTTT. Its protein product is CASRLTTEQTGELFF.

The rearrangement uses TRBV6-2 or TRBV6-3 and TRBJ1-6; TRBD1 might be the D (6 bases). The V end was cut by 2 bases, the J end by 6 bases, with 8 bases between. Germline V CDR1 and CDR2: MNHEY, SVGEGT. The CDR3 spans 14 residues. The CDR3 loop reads CASSYTGTNSPLHF. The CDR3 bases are TGTGCCAGCAGTTACACAGGGACTAATTCACCCCTCCACTTT.